These 32 T cell receptor beta chains were sequenced from one sample in a study of blood T cell repertoires in COVID-19. Repertoires were generated with immunoSEQ multiplex PCR, while TCRdb's copy carries only in-frame clones and drops some. The data hold roughly 220,000 clones, with roughly 85% observed a single time. The specimen sequenced was peripheral blood. These receptors were collected from a man in his thirties or forties who had recovered from COVID-19.

The chain carries TRBV6-5 and TRBJ1-2; TRBD1 matches at 9 bases. This CDR3 region has 14 residues. CDR1 and CDR2 (germline): MNHEY, SVGAGI. V shed 4 bases, J shed 6 bases, and the junction held 6 bases outside the gene matches. The CDR3: CASSSTDRGNGYTF. In DNA form, the CDR3 reads TGTGCCAGCAGTTCCACCGACAGGGGGAATGGCTACACCTTC.

The gene calls are TRBV3-1 (or the pseudogene TRBV3-2) and TRBJ2-1; 7 nucleotides line up with TRBD1. CDR1 and CDR2 (germline): LGHDT, YNNKEL (reference sequence). J lost 4 bases, V lost 4 bases, and 10 bases had no gene match. This CDR3 contains 16 residues. The CDR3 spells CASSPILGQLYNEQFF. CDR3 DNA: TGTGCCAGCAGCCCGATCTTGGGACAGCTATACAATGAGCAGTTCTTC.

The chain is built from TRBV6-5 and TRBJ1-4; tentatively, D is TRBD1 (5 bases). CDR1 is MNHEY, CDR2 SVGAGI, per germline. This CDR3 spans 16 amino acids. V was pared by 3 bases and J by 3 bases, with 14 bases between. DNA of the CDR3: TGTGCCAGCAGTTATGTAACAGGATTAGCTAATGAAAAACTGTTTTTT. This gives the protein CASSYVTGLANEKLFF.

The chain carries TRBV12-3 or TRBV12-4 and TRBJ1-5, with 11 bases fitting TRBD1. J gave up 6 bases and V 7 bases, and 2 bases lay outside the gene matches. The length of the CDR3 is 13 residues. CDR3 sequence: CASTGTGGQPQHF. CDR3 nucleotide sequence: TGTGCCAGCACCGGGACAGGGGGTCAGCCCCAGCATTTT.

The chain has TRBV29-1 and TRBJ1-1, with no clear D. CDR3 size: 8 residues. V lost 5 bases and J 10 bases, leaving 5 bases between the germline ends. Per the germline V gene, CDR1 is SQVTM and CDR2 is ANQGSEA. The CDR3 DNA follows: TGCAGCGTTACGGGAGCTTTCTTT. It codes for CSVTGAFF.

The genes are TRBV29-1 and TRBJ2-3, with D possibly being TRBD2 (6 bases). Trimming pared 5 bases from V and 0 bases from J, leaving 18 bases between. In germline, CDR1 is SQVTM, CDR2 ANQGSEA. The CDR3 extends over 16 amino acids. The CDR3 reads CSVTGPSAPSTDTQYF. CDR3 DNA: TGCAGCGTTACGGGCCCTAGCGCACCTAGCACAGATACGCAGTATTTT.

J is TRBJ2-5 and V is TRBV6-1, with 11 bases fitting TRBD2. The germline V gene has CDR1 MNHNS and CDR2 SASEGT. The CDR3 is made up of 16 amino acids. The junction had 3 bases not matched to a gene; V was cut back by 3 bases and J by 0 bases. The CDR3: CASSDLGLADQETQYF. CDR3 in DNA: TGTGCCAGCAGTGATTTGGGACTAGCGGACCAAGAGACCCAGTACTTC.

The chain's CDR3 is CASSVQPGLAPEQYF. The CDR3 DNA is TGTGCCAGCAGCGTTCAACCGGGACTAGCACCCGAGCAGTACTTC. This rearrangement joins TRBV7-2 to TRBJ2-7, with 9 bases aligning to TRBD2. The germline V gene has CDR1 SGHTA and CDR2 FQGNSA. V was pared by 5 bases and J by 6 bases, with 11 bases of the junction left unmatched. This CDR3 has 15 amino acids. Filled out from reference TRBV7-2 and TRBJ2-7, the complete variable domain reads GAGVSQSPSNKVTEKGKDVELRCDPISGHTALYWYRQSLGQGLEFLIYFQGNSAPDKSGLPSDRFSAERTGGSVSTLTIQRTQQEDSAVYLCASSVQPGLAPEQYFGPGTRLTVT.

The CDR3 here is CASSQELAGGTGELFF. The CDR3 DNA reads TGCGCCAGCAGCCAAGAACTAGCGGGGGGCACCGGGGAGCTGTTTTTT. V is TRBV4-3 and J is TRBJ2-2; TRBD2 agrees at 12 bases. Looked up from germline, CDR1 is LGHNA and CDR2 is YSLEER. This CDR3 has 16 amino acids. The V and J ends lost 0 bases and 4 bases, in that order; junction bases with no gene match: 0.

This clone was counted once. V and J are TRBV7-6 and TRBJ2-7; 11 nucleotides match TRBD1. Germline CDR1 and CDR2: SGHVS and FNYEAQ. The CDR3 has 16 amino acids. V was pared by 9 bases and J by 3 bases, with 13 bases of the junction left unmatched. The DNA of the CDR3 is TGTGCCAGTGGCGCCGGGAAGGACAGGGGGCGCTACGAGCAGTACTTC. This gives the protein CASGAGKDRGRYEQYF.

The V and J genes are TRBV5-4 and TRBJ2-3, with TRBD1 identical over 7 bases. The CDR3 extends over 13 amino acids. The ends lost 2 bases at V and 14 bases at J; junction bases unmatched: 11. The germline V gene encodes CDR1 SGHNT and CDR2 YYREEE (reference sequence). The CDR3 sequence is CASSLQGSWRRYF. The CDR3 nucleotides are TGTGCCAGCAGCTTACAGGGGAGTTGGCGGCGGTATTTT.

The chain links TRBV19 to TRBJ2-7, with D tentatively TRBD2 (5 bases). V shed 0 bases and J shed 1 base, with 7 bases lying between them. This CDR3 has 14 amino acids. Germline V gene lookup returns CDR1 LNHDA and CDR2 SQIVND (reference sequence). CDR3 nucleotide sequence: TGTGCCAGTAGTATAGATGAGGGTTCCTACGAGCAGTACTTC. This translates into CASSIDEGSYEQYF.

The gene calls are TRBV18 and TRBJ1-2; the D is unclear. The CDR3 length is 17 residues. V lost 4 bases, J lost 3 bases, and 21 bases lay in between. From germline, CDR1 is KGHSH and CDR2 LQKENI. DNA for the CDR3: TGTGCCAGCTCACAGGAAGTTCCAGGCCGGATGTACTATGGCTACACCTTC. Encoded protein: CASSQEVPGRMYYGYTF.

The rearrangement links TRBV6-5 to TRBJ2-7; TRBD2 matches 8 bases. V shed 2 bases and J 3 bases; nucleotides not matched to a gene: 9. This CDR3 is 16 amino acids long. Germline assignment: CDR1 MNHEY and CDR2 SVGAGI. CDR3 amino acids: CASSYPLGGGIYEQYF. DNA of the CDR3: TGTGCCAGCAGTTACCCCCTGGGCGGGGGGATCTACGAGCAGTACTTC.

The rearrangement joins TRBV7-2 to TRBJ2-3; D unresolved. V lost 5 bases to trimming and J lost 6 bases, with 9 bases between them. Germline values: CDR1 SGHTA, CDR2 FQGNSA. The CDR3 runs 12 residues. DNA for the CDR3: TGTGCCAGCAGCCCCGTCTTGGATACGCAGTATTTT. It specifies CASSPVLDTQYF.

The V and J genes are TRBV10-1 and TRBJ2-2, with D unresolved. This CDR3 is 12 amino acids long. CDR1 and CDR2 from the germline V gene are WNHNN and SYGVQD (reference sequence). The germline V and J ends were trimmed by 2 bases and 9 bases, with 7 bases remaining between them. Written as DNA, the CDR3 is TGCGCCAGCAGTGAGGGGCAGCGGGAGCTGTTTTTT. Translated: CASSEGQRELFF.

The J gene is TRBJ1-1, the V gene TRBV19; D remains ambiguous. The CDR3 spans 13 residues. Trimming cost V 8 bases and J 0 bases, with 10 bases left between them. Germline-derived CDR1 and CDR2 are LNHDA and SQIVND (reference sequence). The CDR3 is CASATSMNTEAFF. CDR3 in DNA: TGTGCCAGTGCTACGAGCATGAACACTGAAGCTTTCTTT.

The CDR3 bases are TGTGCCAGCAGCCCGGACAGGGTCGTACGCGGCTACACCTTC. Translated: CASSPDRVVRGYTF. V usage is TRBV11-2 and J usage is TRBJ1-2, with 8 bases matching TRBD1. Germline CDR1 SGHAT, CDR2 FQNNGV. This CDR3 region has 14 residues. Trimming took 5 bases from V and 8 from J; bases not matched to a gene: 10.

This chain connects TRBV5-1 to TRBJ2-1; maybe TRBD2 (6 bases). The CDR3 has 14 residues. V was cut by 2 bases and J by 5 bases, with 11 bases left in between. Germline V gene data show CDR1 as SGHRS and CDR2 as YFSETQ. CDR3 residues: CASSLRGNNNEQFF. The DNA for the CDR3 is TGCGCCAGCAGCTTACGGGGGAACAACAATGAGCAGTTCTTC.

The chain carries TRBV19 and TRBJ1-2; the D is unclear. CDR1 is LNHDA, CDR2 SQIVND, per germline (reference sequence). The CDR3 contains 11 residues. Trimming took off 7 bases at V and 8 bases at J, with 11 bases between the two ends. The CDR3: CASIGGNGYTF. The CDR3 region has the DNA TGTGCCAGTATAGGAGGGAACGGCTACACCTTC.

The rearrangement links TRBV9 to TRBJ2-1; TRBD2 aligns across 9 bases. The CDR3 totals 15 residues. Germline V gene data show CDR1 as SGDLS and CDR2 as YYNGEE. Trimming cost V 2 bases and J 6 bases; bases outside gene matches: 6. CDR3 region: CASSVGGGARNEQFF. The CDR3 DNA reads TGTGCCAGCAGCGTCGGCGGGGGGGCCCGCAATGAGCAGTTCTTC. The full variable domain, in which reference TRBV9 and TRBJ2-1 provide the parts outside the CDR3, is DSGVTQTPKHLITATGQRVTLRCSPRSGDLSVYWYQQSLDQGLQFLIQYYNGEERAKGNILERFSAQQFPDLHSELNLSSLELGDSALYFCASSVGGGARNEQFFGPGTRLTVL.

This clone came up a few times. The chain recombines TRBV7-2 with TRBJ2-5, with 10 nucleotides matching TRBD1. The germline gives CDR1 SGHTA, CDR2 FQGNSA. This CDR3 spans 15 amino acids. Trimming at V came to 5 bases and at J to 3 bases, leaving 6 bases not matched to a gene. Here the CDR3 reads CASSIRQGAKETQYF. CDR3 nucleotide sequence: TGTGCCAGCAGCATCCGACAGGGGGCCAAAGAGACCCAGTACTTC.

The chain recombines TRBV10-2 with TRBJ1-2; 8 bases fit TRBD1. From germline, CDR1 is WSHSY and CDR2 SAAADI. J gave up 4 bases and V 7 bases, and 5 bases lay outside the gene matches. The CDR3 is made up of 13 amino acids. In DNA, the CDR3 is TGCGCCAGCAATGGACAGGGAGCCTATGGCTACACCTTC. Its translation is CASNGQGAYGYTF.

The chain recombines TRBV19 with TRBJ2-5; possible D gene TRBD1, 6 bases. Per the germline V gene, CDR1 is LNHDA and CDR2 is SQIVND (reference sequence). This CDR3 comprises 16 residues. V lost 4 bases, J lost 9 bases, and 24 bases lay in between. The CDR3 loop reads CASSTSTTGSIYPQYF. CDR3 sequence (DNA): TGTGCCAGTAGTACATCGACAACAGGGTCCATCTATCCCCAGTACTTC.

V usage is TRBV3-1 (or the pseudogene TRBV3-2) and J usage is TRBJ1-5, with 8 bases aligning to TRBD1. CDR3 size: 14 residues. Germline trimming cut 3 bases from V and 4 bases from J; bases unmatched to any gene: 2. CDR1 LGHDT and CDR2 YNNKEL come from the germline V gene (reference sequence). CDR3 DNA: TGTGCCAGCAGCCAGGACAGGGAAAATCAGCCCCAGCATTTT. Translation gives CASSQDRENQPQHF.

This clone was counted a single time. DNA of the CDR3: TGCGCCAGCAGCTTACGCGGGGGCGGGTTTGGCTACACCTTC. Protein product: CASSLRGGGFGYTF. The V gene is TRBV5-1, the J gene TRBJ1-2, with D perhaps TRBD1 (6 bases). Deletions cut 2 bases from V and 7 bases from J, with 15 bases between. Per the germline V gene, CDR1 is SGHRS and CDR2 is YFSETQ. CDR3 length: 14 residues.

The count of this clone is one. The V call is TRBV19, the J call TRBJ1-4, with 10 bases aligning to TRBD1. The germline gives CDR1 LNHDA, CDR2 SQIVND (reference sequence). V lost 4 bases, J lost 8 bases, and 7 bases stayed unmatched. The CDR3 runs to 15 residues. The CDR3 DNA follows: TGTGCCAGTAGTAACCTGGACAGGGGGGACGAAAAACTGTTTTTT. It is translated as CASSNLDRGDEKLFF. The variable domain in full, with the rest retrieved from reference TRBV19 and TRBJ1-4, is DGGITQSPKYLFRKEGQNVTLSCEQNLNHDAMYWYRQDPGQGLRLIYYSQIVNDFQKGDIAEGYSVSREKKESFPLTVTSAQKNPTAFYLCASSNLDRGDEKLFFGSGTQLSVL.

The table lists this clone with a few counts. The genes are TRBV5-1 and TRBJ2-1, with a possible D match to TRBD2 (6 bases). CDR3 length: 17 amino acids. The germline V gene encodes CDR1 SGHRS and CDR2 YFSETQ. V was trimmed by 0 bases and J by 0 bases, leaving 13 bases between them. CDR3 sequence reads: CASSLVGLASSYNEQFF. As DNA, the CDR3 is TGCGCCAGCAGCTTGGTAGGGCTAGCGAGCTCCTACAATGAGCAGTTCTTC.

The V gene is TRBV18, the J gene TRBJ2-5; the D gene is possibly TRBD1 (5 bases). V lost 3 bases to trimming and J lost 2 bases, with 13 bases between them. CDR3 length equals 15 residues. Germline V gene data show CDR1 as KGHSH and CDR2 as LQKENI. As DNA, the CDR3 is TGTGCCAGCTCACCCATAACAGGTTTACAAGAGACCCAGTACTTC. Encoded protein: CASSPITGLQETQYF.

The V and J genes are TRBV7-9 and TRBJ1-5; no definite D call. Germline V gives CDR1 SEHNR, CDR2 FQNEAQ (reference sequence). V was cut by 3 bases and J by 5 bases, with 14 bases left in between. The CDR3 loop spans 15 amino acids. The CDR3 here is CASSFSHRVDQPQHF. Here the CDR3 DNA reads TGTGCCAGCAGCTTTTCCCACAGAGTTGATCAGCCCCAGCATTTT.

The V gene is TRBV27, the J gene TRBJ2-7; 9 bases align to TRBD1. Germline V lookup: CDR1 MNHEY, CDR2 SMNVEV (reference sequence). The CDR3 extends over 15 amino acids. The J segment lost 6 bases and the V segment lost 6 bases, leaving 12 bases of the junction unmatched. The CDR3 DNA follows: TGTGCCAGCAGGGTATCCGGGACAGGGCCCTCCGAGCAGTACTTC. It yields the protein CASRVSGTGPSEQYF.

CDR3: CASSSPPQAAILGDTQYF. The CDR3 region has the DNA TGTGCCAGCAGCTCTCCCCCCCAGGCAGCTATCCTGGGAGATACGCAGTATTTT. The chain uses TRBV9 and TRBJ2-3; no clear D. Deletions cut 4 bases from V and 5 bases from J, with 26 bases between. This CDR3 comprises 18 residues. Germline V gene lookup returns CDR1 SGDLS and CDR2 YYNGEE.